A single sample is the source of the 17 T cell receptor beta chains below, sequenced in a study of blood T cell repertoires in COVID-19. Sequencing was performed with immunoSEQ multiplex PCR; in TCRdb, only in-frame clones are kept and a portion is missing. The sample has roughly 150,000 clones, 80% to 90% seen once. The sample comprised peripheral blood. The receptors shown here come from a woman at least 80 years old with acute or convalescent COVID-19.

This clone was recorded once. The V call is TRBV3-1 (or the pseudogene TRBV3-2), the J call TRBJ2-7; maybe TRBD1 (5 bases). Deletions cut 3 bases from V and 5 bases from J, with 14 bases between. This CDR3 region has 14 residues. Germline V gene lookup returns CDR1 LGHDT and CDR2 YNNKEL (reference sequence). CDR3 protein: CASSHLQGNHEQYF. CDR3 nucleotide sequence: TGTGCCAGCAGCCACCTGCAGGGTAACCACGAGCAGTACTTC.

This chain uses TRBV5-1 with TRBJ2-1; D may be TRBD2 (6 bases). Trimming took off 0 bases at V and 15 bases at J, with 13 bases between the two ends. Germline CDR1 is SGHRS and CDR2 is YFSETQ. CDR3 length equals 12 residues. In nucleotides, the CDR3 is TGCGCCAGCAGCTTGGGACGGGAGCGAATGTTCTTC. This gives the protein CASSLGRERMFF.

This chain joins TRBV20-1 and TRBJ2-4, with 7 bases that match TRBD1. Germline V lookup: CDR1 DFQATT, CDR2 SNEGSKA (reference sequence). J lost 10 bases, V lost 3 bases, and 3 bases had no gene match. The CDR3 runs to 11 residues. CDR3 nucleotide sequence: TGCAGTGCTAGCCCGGGACAGATTCAGTACTTC. It translates to CSASPGQIQYF.

This sequence joins TRBV6-5 and TRBJ2-2; D might be TRBD2 (6 bases). The CDR3 loop spans 14 amino acids. CDR1 is MNHEY, CDR2 SVGAGI, per germline. Trimming removed 9 bases at V and 6 bases at J, with 17 bases between. CDR3 sequence: CASERGNEAGELFF. The CDR3 DNA reads TGTGCCAGTGAACGCGGGAACGAGGCCGGGGAGCTGTTTTTT.

This rearrangement joins TRBV5-1 to TRBJ2-7; TRBD2 aligns across 8 bases. With 5 bases clipped from V and 2 bases from J, the junction kept 9 bases outside the gene matches. The CDR3 spans 15 residues. The germline CDR1 and CDR2 sequences are SGHRS and YFSETQ. CDR3 coding DNA: TGCGCCAGCAGGCCTACCAGCGGGAGCGCCTACGAGCAGTACTTC. Translation: CASRPTSGSAYEQYF. Variable domain in full (rest from reference TRBV5-1 and TRBJ2-7): KAGVTQTPRYLIKTRGQQVTLSCSPISGHRSVSWYQQTPGQGLQFLFEYFSETQRNKGNFPGRFSGRQFSNSRSEMNVSTLELGDSALYLCASRPTSGSAYEQYFGPGTRLTVT.

The gene calls are TRBV6-2 or TRBV6-3 and TRBJ2-7; weak D call: TRBD1 (5 bases). Germline V gene sequence: CDR1 MNHEY, CDR2 SVGEGT. The CDR3 extends over 13 amino acids. Trimming took 2 bases from V and 5 from J, leaving 10 bases between them. The CDR3 loop is CASSYLGLDEQYF. The CDR3 region has the DNA TGTGCCAGCAGTTACCTGGGGCTGGACGAGCAGTACTTC.

Note on this clone: Within the sample, other DNA sequences also encode this same CDR3. This chain uses TRBV3-1 (or the pseudogene TRBV3-2) with TRBJ2-1, with 9 bases identical to TRBD2. This CDR3 has 15 residues. Germline CDR1 and CDR2: LGHDT and YNNKEL (reference sequence). J was trimmed by 8 bases and V by 6 bases; bases with no gene match: 11. CDR3 sequence: CASSPLAGSFHEQFF. The DNA for the CDR3 is TGTGCCAGCAGTCCTCTAGCGGGGAGTTTCCATGAGCAGTTCTTC.

This rearrangement joins TRBV6-5 to TRBJ2-6, with D perhaps TRBD1 (5 bases). Germline assignment: CDR1 MNHEY and CDR2 SVGAGI. CDR3 length: 15 residues. V was trimmed by 3 bases and J by 0 bases, leaving 6 bases between them. DNA for the CDR3: TGTGCCAGCAGTTATCAGGGCTCTGGGGCCAACGTCCTGACTTTC. Translating it yields CASSYQGSGANVLTF.

V and J are TRBV19 and TRBJ2-5, with 7 positions matching TRBD1. The CDR3 runs to 12 residues. After removal of 8 bases from V and 2 bases from J, the junction contained 2 bases not matched to a gene. CDR1 is LNHDA and CDR2 is SQIVND in the germline V gene (reference sequence). CDR3 sequence: CASGRGQETQYF. The DNA of the CDR3 is TGTGCCAGTGGCAGGGGGCAAGAGACCCAGTACTTC.

This clone was seen once. The V call is TRBV30, the J call TRBJ2-2, with 7 nucleotides matching TRBD2. The V segment lost 2 bases and the J segment 6 bases; nucleotides outside the gene matches: 9. The CDR3 totals 15 residues. CDR1 and CDR2 (germline): GTSNPN, SVGIG (reference sequence). CDR3 protein: CAWSPSGTGPGELFF. DNA of the CDR3: TGTGCCTGGAGTCCCAGCGGGACCGGACCCGGGGAGCTGTTTTTT.

This chain links TRBV3-1 (or the pseudogene TRBV3-2) with TRBJ1-3, with unresolved D. Trimming shortened V by 3 bases and J by 0 bases, and 18 bases separated the two germline ends. CDR3 length: 18 residues. CDR1 and CDR2 (germline): LGHDT, YNNKEL (reference sequence). CDR3 protein: CASSHPPAGGNSGNTIYF. The CDR3 nucleotides read TGTGCCAGCAGCCACCCTCCGGCGGGCGGTAACTCTGGAAACACCATATATTTT.

Regarding this clone: Other DNA sequences of this sample code for an identical CDR3. J is TRBJ1-2 and V is TRBV11-2, with no clear D. The CDR3 consists of 11 residues. Between the trimmed V and J ends, which lost 5 bases and 5 bases, there was a span of 6 bases. Germline values: CDR1 SGHAT, CDR2 FQNNGV. The CDR3 DNA reads as TGTGCCAGCAGCCCAGGTTATGGCTACACCTTC. It encodes CASSPGYGYTF.

V gene TRBV9 combines with J gene TRBJ2-3; D is possibly TRBD2 (7 bases). This CDR3 is built from 14 residues. The V and J ends lost 3 bases and 4 bases respectively, with 12 bases between them. Germline CDR1 and CDR2: SGDLS and YYNGEE. The CDR3: CASSGTGGADTQYF. The CDR3 DNA is TGTGCCAGCAGCGGGACGGGGGGCGCAGATACGCAGTATTTT.

The chain combines TRBV4-3 with TRBJ2-6; no clear D gene. Looked up from germline, CDR1 is LGHNA and CDR2 is YSLEER. V shed 2 bases and J shed 0 bases, with 14 bases lying between them. The CDR3 sequence is 18 residues long. CDR3: CASSQQVGGSSGANVLTF. In nucleotides, the CDR3 is TGCGCCAGCAGCCAACAAGTCGGCGGAAGCTCTGGGGCCAACGTCCTGACTTTC.

The chain joins TRBV19 to TRBJ2-3, with TRBD1 as a possible D gene (5 bases). V gave up 6 bases and J gave up 0 bases, with 10 bases separating them. Germline assignment: CDR1 LNHDA and CDR2 SQIVND (reference sequence). The CDR3 spans 14 residues. The CDR3 here is CASSWGSSTDTQYF. CDR3 nucleotides: TGTGCCAGTAGCTGGGGCTCTAGCACAGATACGCAGTATTTT. Full variable domain (remainder filled in from reference TRBV19 and TRBJ2-3): DGGITQSPKYLFRKEGQNVTLSCEQNLNHDAMYWYRQDPGQGLRLIYYSQIVNDFQKGDIAEGYSVSREKKESFPLTVTSAQKNPTAFYLCASSWGSSTDTQYFGPGTRLTVL.

The rearrangement links TRBV12-3 or TRBV12-4 to TRBJ1-2; D is perhaps TRBD1 (6 bases). V was cut by 0 bases and J by 7 bases, with 9 bases left in between. The CDR3 runs 13 residues. This CDR3 reads CASSLAGGSGYTF. The CDR3 DNA reads TGTGCCAGCAGTTTAGCAGGGGGAAGTGGCTACACCTTC.

V usage is TRBV2 and J usage is TRBJ2-5; tentative D call: TRBD2 (5 bases). The CDR3 consists of 14 residues. CDR1 and CDR2 (germline): SNHLY, FYNNEI. Trimming shortened V by 7 bases and J by 5 bases, and 17 bases separated the two germline ends. CDR3 protein: CASTDGLPGETQYF. The CDR3 bases are TGTGCCAGCACCGATGGCCTACCGGGGGAGACCCAGTACTTC. The variable domain in full, completed from reference TRBV2 and TRBJ2-5, reads EPEVTQTPSHQVTQMGQEVILRCVPISNHLYFYWYRQILGQKVEFLVSFYNNEISEKSEIFDDQFSVERPDGSNFTLKIRSTKLEDSAMYFCASTDGLPGETQYFGPGTRLLVL.